Detailed here is one T cell receptor (beta chain). This record belongs to a study of blood T cell repertoires in COVID-19. Study in general: From T cells, B-cell-depleted T cells, or PBMCs came the material, which was cDNA or gDNA.

Trimming removed 5 bases from V and 4 bases from J; junction bases left unmatched: 13. CDR1 and CDR2 from the germline V gene are MNHEY and SMNVEV (reference sequence). This CDR3 is built from 16 residues. The method was immunoSEQ multiplex PCR; TCRdb's version includes in-frame clones alone and lacks a portion of them. The sample shows roughly 190,000 clones, 88% of them seen only once. V and J are TRBV27 and TRBJ1-1; TRBD1 matches at 7 bases. This clonotype originated in a woman aged 40-49 years who had recovered from COVID-19. Sample: peripheral blood. The CDR3 region is CASSAREGAGGTEAFF. The CDR3 DNA is TGTGCCAGCAGTGCCCGGGAGGGGGCTGGGGGCACTGAAGCTTTCTTT.